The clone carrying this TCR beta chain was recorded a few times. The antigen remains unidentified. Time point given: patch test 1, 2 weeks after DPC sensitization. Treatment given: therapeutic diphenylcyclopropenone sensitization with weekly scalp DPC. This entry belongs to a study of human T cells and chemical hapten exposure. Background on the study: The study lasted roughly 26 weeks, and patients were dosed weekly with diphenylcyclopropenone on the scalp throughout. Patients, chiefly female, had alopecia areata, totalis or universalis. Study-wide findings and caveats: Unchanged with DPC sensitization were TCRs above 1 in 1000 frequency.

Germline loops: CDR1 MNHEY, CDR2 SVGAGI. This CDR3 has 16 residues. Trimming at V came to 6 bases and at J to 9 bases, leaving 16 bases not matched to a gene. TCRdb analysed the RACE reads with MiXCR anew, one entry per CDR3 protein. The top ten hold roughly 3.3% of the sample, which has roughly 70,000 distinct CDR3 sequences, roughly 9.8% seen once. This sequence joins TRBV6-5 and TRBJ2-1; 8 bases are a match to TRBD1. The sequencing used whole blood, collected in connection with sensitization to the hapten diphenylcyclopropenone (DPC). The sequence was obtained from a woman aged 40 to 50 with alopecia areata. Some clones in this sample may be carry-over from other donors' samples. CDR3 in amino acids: CASSSIRTGSATEQFF. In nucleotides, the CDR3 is TGTGCCAGCAGCTCAATCAGGACAGGGTCGGCTACTGAGCAGTTCTTC.